These 8 T cell receptor beta chains came from one sample sequenced in a study of molecular identifiers for immune sequencing clone quantification. TCRdb re-analysed the PCR reads in MiXCR, keeping a single row per CDR3 protein. The sample lists about half a million distinct CDR3 sequences, over 20% occurring once. Input material: naive CD8+ T cells from blood, with Jurkat cell RNA spiked in. Subset given: FACS-sorted CD8+CD4-CCR7+CD45RA+ naive T cells. The origin of the receptors is a human donor in good health. Some libraries in this study had Jurkat cell RNA spiked in.

This clonotype was observed at least ten times. The genes are TRBV7-2 and TRBJ2-3, with D uncertain. CDR1 SGHTA and CDR2 FQGNSA come from the germline V gene. V was pared by 1 base and J by 6 bases, with 11 bases between. The CDR3 sequence is 14 residues long. The CDR3 DNA reads TGTGCCAGCAGCTTAGTCGTTTTCCCCGATACGCAGTATTTT. This encodes CASSLVVFPDTQYF.

As to this clonotype: This may stem from a read error, because a much larger clone lies one nucleotide away. The rearrangement uses TRBV5-1 and TRBJ2-3; no firm D call. CDR1 SGHRS and CDR2 YFSETQ come from the germline V gene. This CDR3 region has 15 residues. DNA for the CDR3: TGCACCAGCAGCCAGTGGTTACAGTTGACAGATACGCAGTATTTT. This translates into CTSSQWLQLTDTQYF.

Notes on this clonotype: A much bigger clone sits one base away, suggesting this may be a read error. The chain has TRBV20-1 and TRBJ1-5; tentatively, D is TRBD1 (5 bases). This CDR3 is built from 17 residues. Germline CDR1 DFQATT, CDR2 SNEGSKA (reference sequence). The DNA of the CDR3 is TGCAGAGCTAGAGATCCTCAGGGACCTTATAGCAATCAGCCCCAGCATTTT. Encoded protein: CRARDPQGPYSNQPQHF.

This chain links TRBV29-1 with TRBJ2-7; a possible D gene is TRBD2 (6 bases). Germline CDR1 SQVTM, CDR2 ANQGSEA. This CDR3 region has 12 residues. Trimming stripped 5 bases from V and 4 bases from J, with 12 bases between. CDR3 nucleotides: TGCAGCGTTCATACGGGGACTTACGAGCAGTACTTC. This sequence encodes CSVHTGTYEQYF.

This clonotype showed up just a few times. J is TRBJ2-3 and V is TRBV7-9, with 8 bases identical to TRBD2. The germline gives CDR1 SEHNR, CDR2 FQNEAQ (reference sequence). This CDR3 has 16 amino acids. Unmatched junction bases numbered 7, after V lost 0 bases and J lost 5 bases. The CDR3 reads CASSLASGGLGDTQYF. CDR3 DNA: TGTGCCAGCAGCTTAGCCAGCGGGGGCTTGGGAGATACGCAGTATTTT.

This clonotype appeared a few times. V usage is TRBV4-3 and J usage is TRBJ1-6; D possibly corresponds to TRBD1 (5 bases). This CDR3 has 15 amino acids. V shed 4 bases and J shed 8 bases, with 15 bases lying between them. CDR1 and CDR2 (germline): LGHNA, YSLEER. Here the CDR3 DNA reads TGCGCCAGCAGCCTCACTCCTCTGGGGGATTCACCCCTCCACTTT. Translating gives CASSLTPLGDSPLHF.

DNA for the CDR3: TGTGCCAGCAGTACAACAGGGGGCCGAGAGACCCAGTACTTC. Its translation: CASSTTGGRETQYF. This sequence joins TRBV28 and TRBJ2-5; 9 bases align to TRBD1. CDR1 is MDHEN, CDR2 SYDVKM, per germline. The length of the CDR3 is 14 residues. V trimming: 5 bases; J trimming: 4 bases; junction bases outside the gene matches: 5.

The V gene is TRBV7-9, the J gene TRBJ1-2, with a possible D match to TRBD1 (5 bases). V was shortened by 1 base and J by 1 base, with 16 bases between the two germline ends. CDR1 is SEHNR and CDR2 is FQNEAQ in the germline V gene (reference sequence). CDR3 size: 17 residues. Written as DNA, the CDR3 is TGTGCCAGCAGCTTAGGTTCAGGGTCCCCGAGTAACTATGGCTACACCTTC. Translating it yields CASSLGSGSPSNYGYTF.